The 10 T cell receptor beta chains listed next were all sequenced from one sample in a study of a mutant IDH1 vaccine in newly diagnosed glioma. Time point of the sample: week 11, during vaccination. Vaccine doses each comprised 300 ug of mutant IDH1 20-mer peptide, with topical imiquimod. Antigens of these TCRs are unknown. Data came from immunoSEQ multiplex PCR; TCRdb stores just in-frame clones and leaves some out. This sample carries fewer than 150,000 clones, about 90% of them seen once, and the ten largest clones take 0.61%. Specimen: PBMCs, collected from a glioma patient whose treatment included an IDH1 peptide vaccine. The receptors were gathered from a woman aged 50 to 60 with glioma.

This chain joins TRBV6-1 and TRBJ1-4; the D gene is possibly TRBD1 (6 bases). This CDR3 spans 14 amino acids. CDR1 MNHNS and CDR2 SASEGT come from the germline V gene. Trimming pared 6 bases from V and 8 bases from J, leaving 16 bases between. CDR3 in amino acids: CASSLTGWGEKLFF. The CDR3, as DNA: TGTGCCAGCAGCCTCACAGGGTGGGGCGAAAAACTGTTTTTT.

The chain combines TRBV5-1 with TRBJ2-3, with 7 bases matching TRBD2. The junction had 7 bases not matched to a gene; V was cut back by 0 bases and J by 6 bases. The V gene's germline CDR1 is SGHRS and CDR2 YFSETQ. This CDR3 spans 15 amino acids. The DNA for the CDR3 is TGCGCCAGCAGCTTGGGACTAGCACTGGGGGATACGCAGTATTTT. The encoded protein is CASSLGLALGDTQYF.

The rearrangement links TRBV28 to TRBJ1-1; the D gene is possibly TRBD1 (5 bases). V lost 5 bases and J lost 1, with 17 bases in between. The germline CDR1 and CDR2 sequences are MDHEN and SYDVKM. The CDR3 is 16 residues long. The CDR3 DNA reads TGTGCCAGCAGTCGACGAGGGGAGGGCACGAACACTGAAGCTTTCTTT. This sequence encodes CASSRRGEGTNTEAFF. Looking up the rest from reference TRBV28 and TRBJ1-1 gives the full variable domain: DVKVTQSSRYLVKRTGEKVFLECVQDMDHENMFWYRQDPGLGLRLIYFSYDVKMKEKGDIPEGYSVSREKKERFSLILESASTNQTSMYLCASSRRGEGTNTEAFFGQGTRLTVV.

This clone was observed once. The DNA of the CDR3 is TGCGCCAGCAGCCAAGAGGTCGGGGGGATCTACGAGCAGTACTTC. This translates into CASSQEVGGIYEQYF. The chain employs TRBV4-1 and TRBJ2-7, with TRBD2 identical over 7 bases. In germline, CDR1 is MGHRA, CDR2 YSYEKL. The CDR3 is made up of 15 amino acids. Trimming cost V 0 bases and J 3 bases; bases outside gene matches: 5.

This sequence joins TRBV14 and TRBJ2-1; tentatively, D is TRBD1 (6 bases). Germline V gene sequence: CDR1 SGHDN, CDR2 FVKESK. CDR3 length equals 15 residues. V was cut by 4 bases and J by 0 bases, with 10 bases left in between. The CDR3 is CASSPGHFSYNEQFF. The CDR3 DNA reads TGTGCCAGCAGCCCGGGACACTTCTCCTACAATGAGCAGTTCTTC. Using reference TRBV14 and TRBJ2-1 for the parts outside the CDR3, the full variable domain is EAGVTQFPSHSVIEKGQTVTLRCDPISGHDNLYWYRRVMGKEIKFLLHFVKESKQDESGMPNNRFLAERTGGTYSTLKVQPAELEDSGVYFCASSPGHFSYNEQFFGPGTRLTVL.

The chain recombines TRBV10-2 with TRBJ2-3; D unclear. The CDR3 sequence is 14 residues long. Germline lookup yields CDR1 WSHSY and CDR2 SAAADI. The germline V and J ends were trimmed by 3 bases and 4 bases, with 11 bases remaining between them. In nucleotides, the CDR3 is TGCGCCAGCAGTGAAGGTGGTACAGCAGATACGCAGTATTTT. It translates to CASSEGGTADTQYF.

The chain uses TRBV11-3 and TRBJ2-3; no clear D gene. CDR1 SGHNT and CDR2 YENEEA come from the germline V gene. The CDR3 sequence is 14 residues long. The V end was cut by 1 base, the J end by 4 bases, with 9 bases between. The CDR3: CASSLGSSPDTQYF. CDR3 bases: TGTGCCAGCAGCTTAGGATCGTCGCCAGATACGCAGTATTTT.

This clone showed up just once. J is TRBJ2-1 and V is TRBV9; 16 nucleotides line up with TRBD2. Germline values: CDR1 SGDLS, CDR2 YYNGEE. V dropped 2 bases and J dropped 8; count of bases not matched to a gene: 4. This CDR3 comprises 16 residues. The CDR3 coding sequence is TGTGCCAGCAGCGTTGGGACTAGCGGGAGGGGGCATGAGCAGTTCTTC. Its translation: CASSVGTSGRGHEQFF.

This chain uses TRBV28 with TRBJ2-7; 8 nucleotides line up with TRBD2. The V and J ends lost 10 bases and 6 bases, in that order; junction bases with no gene match: 5. From germline, CDR1 is MDHEN and CDR2 SYDVKM. This CDR3 has 11 residues. Written as DNA, the CDR3 is TGTGCCATTCGGCGGGGGGTCGAGCAGTACTTC. Protein product: CAIRRGVEQYF.

A note on this clone: Mismatch with germline at one junction end may stem from a read error. V gene TRBV9 combines with J gene TRBJ1-2, with 8 bases matching TRBD1. The CDR3 loop spans 13 amino acids. The germline V gene has CDR1 SGDLS and CDR2 YYNGEE. Here the CDR3 reads CASSAGTGSARTF. In nucleotides, the CDR3 is TGTGCCAGCAGCGCCGGGACAGGAAGCGCCCGGACATTC.